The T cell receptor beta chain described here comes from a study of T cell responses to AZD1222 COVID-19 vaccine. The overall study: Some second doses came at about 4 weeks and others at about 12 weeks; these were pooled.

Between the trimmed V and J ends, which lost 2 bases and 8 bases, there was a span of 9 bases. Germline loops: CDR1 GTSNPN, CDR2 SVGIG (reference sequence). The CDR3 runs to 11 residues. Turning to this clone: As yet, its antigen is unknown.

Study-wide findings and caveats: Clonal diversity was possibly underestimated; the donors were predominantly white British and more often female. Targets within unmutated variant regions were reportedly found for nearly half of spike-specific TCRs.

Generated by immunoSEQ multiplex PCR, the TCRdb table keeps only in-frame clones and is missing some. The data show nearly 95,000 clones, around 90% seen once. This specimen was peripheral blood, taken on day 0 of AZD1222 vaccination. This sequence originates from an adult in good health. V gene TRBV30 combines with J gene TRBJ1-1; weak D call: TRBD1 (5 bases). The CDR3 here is CAWSPGTEAFF. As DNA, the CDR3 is TGTGCCTGGAGTCCCGGGACCGAAGCTTTCTTT.